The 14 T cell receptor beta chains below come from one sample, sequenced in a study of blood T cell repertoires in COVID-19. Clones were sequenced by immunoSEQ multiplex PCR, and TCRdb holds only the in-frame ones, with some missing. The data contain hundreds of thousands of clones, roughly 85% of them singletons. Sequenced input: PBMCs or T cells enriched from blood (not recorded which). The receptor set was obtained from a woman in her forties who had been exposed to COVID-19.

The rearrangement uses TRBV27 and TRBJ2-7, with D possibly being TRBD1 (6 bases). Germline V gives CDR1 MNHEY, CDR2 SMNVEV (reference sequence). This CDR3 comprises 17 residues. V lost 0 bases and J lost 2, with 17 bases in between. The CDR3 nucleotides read TGTGCCAGCAGTTTATCGGCTAGGACAGCGTTAACCTACGAGCAGTACTTC. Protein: CASSLSARTALTYEQYF.

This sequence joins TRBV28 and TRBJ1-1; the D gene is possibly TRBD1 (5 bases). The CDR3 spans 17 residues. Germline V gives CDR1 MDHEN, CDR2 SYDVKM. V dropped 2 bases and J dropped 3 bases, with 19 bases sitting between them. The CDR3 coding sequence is TGTGCCAGCAGTTTAGGGCCCCTTAGTCGGGGGGACACTGAAGCTTTCTTT. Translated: CASSLGPLSRGDTEAFF. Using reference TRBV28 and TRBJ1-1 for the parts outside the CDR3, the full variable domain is DVKVTQSSRYLVKRTGEKVFLECVQDMDHENMFWYRQDPGLGLRLIYFSYDVKMKEKGDIPEGYSVSREKKERFSLILESASTNQTSMYLCASSLGPLSRGDTEAFFGQGTRLTVV.

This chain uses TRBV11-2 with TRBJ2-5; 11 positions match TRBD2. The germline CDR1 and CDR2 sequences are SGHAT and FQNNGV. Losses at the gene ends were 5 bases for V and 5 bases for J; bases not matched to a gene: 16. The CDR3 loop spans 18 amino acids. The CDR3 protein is CASSPPYVAGGPRETQYF. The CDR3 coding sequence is TGTGCCAGCAGCCCACCCTACGTAGCGGGGGGGCCTCGTGAGACCCAGTACTTC.

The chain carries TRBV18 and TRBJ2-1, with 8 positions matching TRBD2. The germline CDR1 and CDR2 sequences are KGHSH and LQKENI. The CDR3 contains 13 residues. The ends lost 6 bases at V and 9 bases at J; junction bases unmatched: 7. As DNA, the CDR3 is TGTGCCAGCTCGACGGGACTAGAAGGTGAGCAGTTCTTC. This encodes CASSTGLEGEQFF.

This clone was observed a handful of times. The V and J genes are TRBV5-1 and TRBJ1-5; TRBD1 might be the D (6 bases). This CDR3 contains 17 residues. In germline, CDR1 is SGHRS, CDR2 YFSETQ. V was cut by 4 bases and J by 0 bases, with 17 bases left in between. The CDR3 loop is CASSLGGSTNSNQPQHF. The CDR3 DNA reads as TGCGCCAGCAGCCTGGGGGGCAGCACCAATAGCAATCAGCCCCAGCATTTT.

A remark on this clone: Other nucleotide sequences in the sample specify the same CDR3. CDR3 nucleotides: TGTGCCAGCAGCTCGGGTGGAACTGAAGCTTTCTTT. It specifies CASSSGGTEAFF. The chain recombines TRBV7-3 with TRBJ1-1; D not certain. This CDR3 is built from 12 residues. Germline V CDR1 and CDR2: SGHTA, FQGTGA. V was cut by 4 bases and J by 5 bases, with 8 bases left in between. Full variable domain (outside the CDR3, taken from reference TRBV7-3 and TRBJ1-1): GAGVSQTPSNKVTEKGKYVELRCDPISGHTALYWYRQSLGQGPEFLIYFQGTGAADDSGLPNDRFFAVRPEGSVSTLKIQRTERGDSAVYLCASSSGGTEAFFGQGTRLTVV.

Written as DNA, the CDR3 is TGTGCCAGCAGCTTACCCCTGGCGAACACTGAAGCTTTCTTT. It yields the protein CASSLPLANTEAFF. The gene calls are TRBV7-9 and TRBJ1-1; D is uncertain. CDR3 length equals 14 residues. In germline, CDR1 is SEHNR, CDR2 FQNEAQ (reference sequence). Between the trimmed V and J ends, which lost 2 bases and 1 base, there was a span of 8 bases.

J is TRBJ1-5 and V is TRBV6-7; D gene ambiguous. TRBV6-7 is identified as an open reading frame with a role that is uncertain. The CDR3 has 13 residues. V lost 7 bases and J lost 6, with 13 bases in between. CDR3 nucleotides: TGTGCCAGCACCCCGGGTGTGTGTCAGCCCCAGCATTTT. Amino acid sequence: CASTPGVCQPQHF.

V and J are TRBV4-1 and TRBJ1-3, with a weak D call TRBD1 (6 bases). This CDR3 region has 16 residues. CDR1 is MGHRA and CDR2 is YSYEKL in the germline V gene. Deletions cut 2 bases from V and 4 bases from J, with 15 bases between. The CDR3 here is CASSQTQGSRGNTIYF. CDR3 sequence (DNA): TGCGCCAGCAGCCAAACACAGGGTTCGAGGGGAAACACCATATATTTT.

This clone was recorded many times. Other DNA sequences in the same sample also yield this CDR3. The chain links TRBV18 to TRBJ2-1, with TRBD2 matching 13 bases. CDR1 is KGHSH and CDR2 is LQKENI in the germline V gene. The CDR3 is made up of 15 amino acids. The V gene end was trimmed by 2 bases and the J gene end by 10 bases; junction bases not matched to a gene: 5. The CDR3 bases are TGTGCCAGCTCACCAACTAGCGGGGGGGCCTGGGAGCAGTTCTTC. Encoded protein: CASSPTSGGAWEQFF. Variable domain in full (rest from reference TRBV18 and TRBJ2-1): NAGVMQNPRHLVRRRGQEARLRCSPMKGHSHVYWYRQLPEEGLKFMVYLQKENIIDESGMPKERFSAEFPKEGPSILRIQQVVRGDSAAYFCASSPTSGGAWEQFFGPGTRLTVL.

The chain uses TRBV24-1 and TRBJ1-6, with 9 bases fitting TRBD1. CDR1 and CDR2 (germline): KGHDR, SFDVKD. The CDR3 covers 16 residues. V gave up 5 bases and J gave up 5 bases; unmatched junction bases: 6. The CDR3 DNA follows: TGTGCCACCAGTGGACGGGACAGGGATGATAATTCACCCCTCCACTTT. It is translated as CATSGRDRDDNSPLHF.

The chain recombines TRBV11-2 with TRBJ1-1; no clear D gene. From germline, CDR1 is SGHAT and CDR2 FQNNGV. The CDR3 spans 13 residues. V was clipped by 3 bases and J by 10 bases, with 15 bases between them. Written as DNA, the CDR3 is TGTGCCAGCAGCTTGTTTTATACAGAGGGAGCTTTCTTT. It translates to CASSLFYTEGAFF.

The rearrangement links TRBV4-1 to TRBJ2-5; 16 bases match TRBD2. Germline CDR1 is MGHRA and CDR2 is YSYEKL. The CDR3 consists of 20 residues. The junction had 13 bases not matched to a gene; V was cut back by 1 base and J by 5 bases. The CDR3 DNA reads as TGCGCCAGCAGCCAAGGGGCATCGGGACTAGCGGGGGGGCCGGGGGAGACCCAGTACTTC. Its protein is CASSQGASGLAGGPGETQYF.

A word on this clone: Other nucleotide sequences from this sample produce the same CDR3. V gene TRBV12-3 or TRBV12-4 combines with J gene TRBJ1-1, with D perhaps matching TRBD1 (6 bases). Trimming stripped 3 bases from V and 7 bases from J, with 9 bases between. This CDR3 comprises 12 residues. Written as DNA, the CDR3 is TGTGCCAGCAGTTTGGGGGCAGGTGAAGCTTTCTTT. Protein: CASSLGAGEAFF.